A selection of T cell receptor beta chains follows, all from one sample in a study of glioma-infiltrating T cells. TCRdb redid the calling of the multiplex PCR reads with MiXCR, one entry per CDR3 protein. The sample includes about 200,000 distinct CDR3 sequences, roughly a third of them seen just once. The sequenced sample consisted of glioma tissue, nonneoplastic brain tissue, or PBMCs (not recorded which). These receptor sequences come from a human donor with low-grade glioma or glioblastoma, undergoing nonglioma brain surgery, or in good health (not recorded which). Each CDR3 is given with its conserved first and last residue. A D gene is named only where the DNA matches it firmly. Clone size is stated in some rows and not others, as once, few, many or a class when expanded.

J: TRBJ2-5
V: TRBV5-1
D: TRBD2
size: -
DNA: TGCGCCAGCAGCCCCGGACTAGATGCTTGGGAAGAGACCCAGTACTTC
CDR3: CASSPGLDAWEETQYF

J: TRBJ2-1
V: TRBV19
D: -
size: many
DNA: TGTGCCAGTAGCCCCGACCAGGCGCGGCAGTTCTTC
CDR3: CASSPDQARQFF

J: TRBJ2-7
V: TRBV11-2
D: TRBD1
size: many
DNA: TGTGCCAGCAGGGCCCCCGGGACAGGGACCTACGAGCAGTACTTC
CDR3: CASRAPGTGTYEQYF

J: TRBJ1-3
V: TRBV29-1
D: -
size: few
DNA: TGCAGCGTCACACGAGGGTCAGCTGGAAACACCATATATTTT
CDR3: CSVTRGSAGNTIYF

J: TRBJ1-2
V: TRBV3-1
D: TRBD1
size: -
DNA: TGTGCCAGCAGCCGCGAGTCCGGGACAGTGGTTGGCTACACCTTC
CDR3: CASSRESGTVVGYTF

J: TRBJ2-2
V: TRBV19
D: -
size: few
DNA: TGTGCCAGTAGTATATGGAACACCGGGGAGCTGTTTTTT
CDR3: CASSIWNTGELFF

J: TRBJ2-3
V: TRBV4-1
D: -
size: -
DNA: TGCGCCAGCAGCCAATACCCCCACTGGGCAGGTCGTCGCACAGATACGCAGTATTTT
CDR3: CASSQYPHWAGRRTDTQYF

J: TRBJ2-1
V: TRBV28
D: TRBD2
size: many
DNA: TGTGCCAGCAGGCTGTCTCGGCGGGAGCTTCATGAGCAGTTCTTC
CDR3: CASRLSRRELHEQFF

J: TRBJ2-3
V: TRBV12-3/TRBV12-4
D: TRBD2
size: many
DNA: TGTGCCAGCAGACTGACTAGCGGCACAGATACGCAGTATTTT
CDR3: CASRLTSGTDTQYF

J: TRBJ2-5
V: TRBV5-1
D: TRBD1
size: -
DNA: TGCGCCAGCAGCGTGCAGGGGGCCACCGAACAAGAGACCCAGTACTTC
CDR3: CASSVQGATEQETQYF

J: TRBJ1-5
V: TRBV7-2
D: -
size: -
DNA: TGTGCCAGCAGCTCCCTTCAAGATCAGCCCCATCATTTT
CDR3: CASSSLQDQPHHF

J: TRBJ2-7
V: TRBV27
D: -
size: many
DNA: TGTGCCAGCAATCCAACGCTGGGGGTCTACGAGCAGTACTTC
CDR3: CASNPTLGVYEQYF

J: TRBJ2-3
V: TRBV2
D: TRBD2
size: many
DNA: TGTGCCAGCAGTGGGACTAGCGGGAGGGCCCCCACAGATACGCAGTATTTT
CDR3: CASSGTSGRAPTDTQYF

J: TRBJ1-1
V: TRBV18
D: TRBD1
size: many
DNA: TGTGCCAGCTCACCTCAGGGGGTGATGAACACTGAAGCTTTCTTT
CDR3: CASSPQGVMNTEAFF

J: TRBJ2-3
V: TRBV20-1
D: TRBD2
size: many
DNA: TGCAGTAGTGGATCGACTAGCGGGAGGATCGATACGCAGTATTTT
CDR3: CSSGSTSGRIDTQYF

J: TRBJ1-1
V: TRBV10-3
D: TRBD1
size: many
DNA: TGTGCCATCAGGTGGACAGGGGGGGATTGGACTGAAGCTTTCTTT
CDR3: CAIRWTGGDWTEAFF

J: TRBJ2-1
V: TRBV6-2/TRBV6-3
D: -
size: many
DNA: TGTGCCAGCAGTTATAGTCAGCATGCTGAGCAGTTCTTC
CDR3: CASSYSQHAEQFF

J: TRBJ1-1
V: TRBV7-2
D: -
size: many
DNA: TGTGCCAGCAGCTTGAAGGCCGCCCTTGGCCTGAACACTGAAGCTTTCTTT
CDR3: CASSLKAALGLNTEAFF

J: TRBJ2-1
V: TRBV10-1
D: -
size: many
DNA: TGCGCCAGCAGGTTTTCCCGGGAAGGTTACAATGAGCAGTTCTTC
CDR3: CASRFSREGYNEQFF

J: TRBJ1-6
V: TRBV5-1
D: -
size: many
DNA: TGCGCCAGCAGCCAAACCACAGGGAATGAAGGTTCACCCCTCCACTTT
CDR3: CASSQTTGNEGSPLHF

J: TRBJ2-5
V: TRBV3-1
D: -
size: few
DNA: TGTGCCAGCAGGGACGAGAACCAAGAGACCCAGTACTTC
CDR3: CASRDENQETQYF

J: TRBJ2-5
V: TRBV5-6
D: TRBD2
size: once
DNA: TGTGCCAGCAGTACGACTAGCGGGACCCTTCAAGAGACCCAGTACTTC
CDR3: CASSTTSGTLQETQYF

J: TRBJ2-5
V: TRBV11-2
D: TRBD2
size: -
DNA: TGTGCCAGCAGCTCTGTAGCGGGCTACCAAGAGACCCAGTACTTC
CDR3: CASSSVAGYQETQYF

J: TRBJ2-1
V: TRBV20-1
D: TRBD2
size: many
DNA: TGCAGTGCTAGTCCAGCGGGACCCATCTCCAATGAGCAGTTCTTC
CDR3: CSASPAGPISNEQFF